The sequence of this T cell receptor beta chain was determined in a study of T cell responses to AZD1222 COVID-19 vaccine. Study conclusions and caveats: In the spike-specific TCR repertoire, nearly half reportedly target unmutated variant regions. The donor group comprised mostly white British people and more females; the analysis possibly underestimated clonal diversity.

Per the germline V gene, CDR1 is PRHDT and CDR2 is FYEKMQ (reference sequence). V shed 3 bases, J shed 9 bases, and the junction held 10 bases outside the gene matches. The CDR3 consists of 17 residues. As for this clone: Its antigen is currently unknown.

Profiling relied on immunoSEQ multiplex PCR, and the TCRdb table lists in-frame clones only, not all of them. The data show approximately 77,000 clones, approximately 83% seen once. The receptor was derived from an adult who received the AZD1222 COVID-19 vaccine. The J gene is TRBJ2-1, the V gene TRBV13, with 14 bases matching TRBD2. The sequencing here drew on peripheral blood, taken 28 days after the second AZD1222 dose. In DNA, the CDR3 is TGTGCCAGCAGCTTCATCCAAGGACTAGCGGGAGGCAGTGAGCAGTTCTTC. This translates into CASSFIQGLAGGSEQFF.